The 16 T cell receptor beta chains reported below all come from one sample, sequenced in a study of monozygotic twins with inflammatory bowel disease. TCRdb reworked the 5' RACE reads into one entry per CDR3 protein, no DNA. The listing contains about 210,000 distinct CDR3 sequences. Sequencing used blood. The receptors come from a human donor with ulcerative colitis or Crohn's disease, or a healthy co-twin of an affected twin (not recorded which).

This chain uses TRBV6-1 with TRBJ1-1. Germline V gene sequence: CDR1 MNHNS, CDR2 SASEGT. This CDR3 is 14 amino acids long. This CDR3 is CASRDFGPACGAFF.

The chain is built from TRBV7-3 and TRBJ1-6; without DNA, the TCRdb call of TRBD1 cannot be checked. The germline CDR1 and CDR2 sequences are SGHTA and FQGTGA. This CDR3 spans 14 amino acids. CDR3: CASSQGMENSPLHF.

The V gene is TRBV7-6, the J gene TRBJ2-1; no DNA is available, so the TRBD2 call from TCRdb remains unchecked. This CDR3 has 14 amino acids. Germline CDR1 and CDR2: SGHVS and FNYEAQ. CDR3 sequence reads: CASSLTVGGNEQFF.

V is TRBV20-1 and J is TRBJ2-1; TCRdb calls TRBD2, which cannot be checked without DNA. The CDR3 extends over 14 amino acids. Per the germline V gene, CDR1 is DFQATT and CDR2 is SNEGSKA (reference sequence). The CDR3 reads CSATAAGVYNEQFF.

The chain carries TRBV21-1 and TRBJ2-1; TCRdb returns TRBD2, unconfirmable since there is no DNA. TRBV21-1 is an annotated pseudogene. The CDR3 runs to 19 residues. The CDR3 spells CASSKVESRGPTSYNEQFF.

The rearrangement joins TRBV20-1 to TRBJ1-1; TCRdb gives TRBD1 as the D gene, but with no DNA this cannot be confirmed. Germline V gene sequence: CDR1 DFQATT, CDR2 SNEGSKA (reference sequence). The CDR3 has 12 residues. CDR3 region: CSGGGAGTEAFF.

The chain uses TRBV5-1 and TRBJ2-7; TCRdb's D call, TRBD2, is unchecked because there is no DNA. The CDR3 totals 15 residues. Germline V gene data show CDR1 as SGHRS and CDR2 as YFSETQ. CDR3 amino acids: CASSEGLAGFYEQYF.

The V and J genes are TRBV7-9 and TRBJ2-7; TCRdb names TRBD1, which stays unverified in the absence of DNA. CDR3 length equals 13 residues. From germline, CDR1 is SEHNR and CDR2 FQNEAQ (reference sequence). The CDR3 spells CASSPPGEYEQYF.

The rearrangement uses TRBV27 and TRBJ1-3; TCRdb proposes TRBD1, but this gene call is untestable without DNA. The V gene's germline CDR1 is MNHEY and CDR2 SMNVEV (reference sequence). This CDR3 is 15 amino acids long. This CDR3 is CASSNQGPPGNTIYF.

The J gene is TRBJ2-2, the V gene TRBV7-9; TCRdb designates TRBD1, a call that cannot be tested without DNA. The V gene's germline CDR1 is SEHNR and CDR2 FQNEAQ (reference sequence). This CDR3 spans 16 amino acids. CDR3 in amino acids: CASTQGGSANTGELFF. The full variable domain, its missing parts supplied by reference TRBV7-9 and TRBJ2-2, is DTGVSQNPRHKITKRGQNVTFRCDPISEHNRLYWYRQTLGQGPEFLTYFQNEAQLEKSRLLSDRFSAERPKGSFSTLEIQRTEQGDSAMYLCASTQGGSANTGELFFGEGSRLTVL.

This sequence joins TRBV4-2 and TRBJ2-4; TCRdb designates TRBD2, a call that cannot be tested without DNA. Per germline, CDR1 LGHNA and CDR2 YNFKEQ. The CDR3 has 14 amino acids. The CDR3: CASSQGGIQNIQYF.

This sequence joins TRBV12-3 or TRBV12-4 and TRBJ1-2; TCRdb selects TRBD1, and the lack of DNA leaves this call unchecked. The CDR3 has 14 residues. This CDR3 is CASRHGAAIYGYTF.

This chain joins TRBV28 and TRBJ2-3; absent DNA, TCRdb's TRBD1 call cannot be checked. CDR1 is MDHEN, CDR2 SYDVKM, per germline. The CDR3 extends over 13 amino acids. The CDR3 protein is CASAGQSTDTQYF.

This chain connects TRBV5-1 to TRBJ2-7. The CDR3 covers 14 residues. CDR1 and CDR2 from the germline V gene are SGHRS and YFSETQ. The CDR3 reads CASSFHSGSYEQYF.

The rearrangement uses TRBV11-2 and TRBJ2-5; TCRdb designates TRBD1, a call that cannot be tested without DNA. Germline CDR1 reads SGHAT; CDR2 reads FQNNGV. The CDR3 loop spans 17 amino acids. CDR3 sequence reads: CASSSTVLMGGQETQYF.

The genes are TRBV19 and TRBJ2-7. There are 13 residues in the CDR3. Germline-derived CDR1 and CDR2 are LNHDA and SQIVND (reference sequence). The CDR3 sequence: CASSRTINYEQYF.